This T cell receptor (beta chain) was recovered during a study of STAT5B mutations in CD4+ large granular lymphocyte leukemia. Points on this clone: Its antigen is unknown.

This CDR3 comprises 13 residues. CDR1 SGHTA and CDR2 FQGNSA come from the germline V gene. With 5 bases removed from V and 4 bases from J, the gap between germline ends came to 11 bases. Study-wide results and caveats: Compared with healthy controls (2/35), patient top clones favored TRBV06 (8/27).

Clones were sequenced by immunoSEQ multiplex PCR, and TCRdb holds only the in-frame ones, with some missing. The table includes tens of thousands of clones, around 80% detected once. This TCR derives from a human donor in good health. The chain has TRBV7-2 and TRBJ2-5, with D perhaps given as TRBD1 or TRBD2 (5 bases each). The sample consisted of CD4+ T cells from blood buffy coats. Here the CDR3 DNA reads TGTGCCAGCAGCCCTGGGACGGTAGAGACCCAGTACTTC. This gives the protein CASSPGTVETQYF.